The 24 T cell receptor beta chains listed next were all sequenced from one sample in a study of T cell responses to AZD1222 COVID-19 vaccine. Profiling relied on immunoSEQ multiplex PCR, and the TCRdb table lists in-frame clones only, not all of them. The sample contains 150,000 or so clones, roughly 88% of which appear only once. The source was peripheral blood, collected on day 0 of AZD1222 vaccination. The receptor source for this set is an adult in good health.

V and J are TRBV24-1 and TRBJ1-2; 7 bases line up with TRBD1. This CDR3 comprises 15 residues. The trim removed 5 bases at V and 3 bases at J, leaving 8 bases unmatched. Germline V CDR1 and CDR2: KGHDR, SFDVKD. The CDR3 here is CATSVRQGGDYGYTF. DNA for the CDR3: TGTGCCACCAGTGTCCGACAGGGAGGAGACTATGGCTACACCTTC.

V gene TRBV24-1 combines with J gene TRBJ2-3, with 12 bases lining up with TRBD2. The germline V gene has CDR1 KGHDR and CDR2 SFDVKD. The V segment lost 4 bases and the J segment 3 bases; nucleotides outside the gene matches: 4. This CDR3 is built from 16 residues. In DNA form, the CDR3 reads TGTGCCACCAGTGACCCCGGACTAGCGGGAACAGATACGCAGTATTTT. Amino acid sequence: CATSDPGLAGTDTQYF.

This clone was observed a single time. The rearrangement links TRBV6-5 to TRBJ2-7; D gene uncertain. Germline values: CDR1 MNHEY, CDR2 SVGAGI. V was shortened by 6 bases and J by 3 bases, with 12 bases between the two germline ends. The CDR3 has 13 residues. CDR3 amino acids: CASRRRANYEQYF. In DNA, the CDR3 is TGTGCCAGCAGACGCCGGGCCAACTACGAGCAGTACTTC.

The DNA of the CDR3 is TGCGCCAGCAGCTTGGGACTAGCCAAAGAGACCCAGTACTTC. Translating gives CASSLGLAKETQYF. The J gene is TRBJ2-5, the V gene TRBV5-1; TRBD2 matches 7 bases. There are 14 residues in the CDR3. With 0 bases clipped from V and 3 bases from J, the junction kept 2 bases outside the gene matches. Germline lookup yields CDR1 SGHRS and CDR2 YFSETQ.

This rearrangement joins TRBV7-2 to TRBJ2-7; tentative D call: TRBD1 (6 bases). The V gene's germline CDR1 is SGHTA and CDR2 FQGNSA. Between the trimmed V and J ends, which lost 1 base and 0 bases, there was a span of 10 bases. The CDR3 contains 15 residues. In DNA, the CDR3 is TGTGCCAGCAGCTTAGAATGGACAGCCTCCTACGAGCAGTACTTC. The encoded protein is CASSLEWTASYEQYF.

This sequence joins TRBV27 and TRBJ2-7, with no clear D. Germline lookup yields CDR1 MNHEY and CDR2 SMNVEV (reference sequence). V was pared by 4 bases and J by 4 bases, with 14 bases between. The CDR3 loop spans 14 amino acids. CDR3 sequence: CASSSSSHTYEQYF. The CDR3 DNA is TGTGCCAGCAGTTCGTCTAGTCACACATACGAGCAGTACTTC.

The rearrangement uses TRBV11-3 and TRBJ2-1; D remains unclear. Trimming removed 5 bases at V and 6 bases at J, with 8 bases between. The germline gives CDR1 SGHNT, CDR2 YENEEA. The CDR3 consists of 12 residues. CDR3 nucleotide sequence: TGTGCCAGCAGCGCTACCTCCAATGAGCAGTTCTTC. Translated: CASSATSNEQFF.

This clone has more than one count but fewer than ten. The CDR3, as DNA: TGTGCCAGCAGTTACCGCCCGGGGGCGGGTTCACCCCTCCACTTT. Protein: CASSYRPGAGSPLHF. The gene calls are TRBV6-5 and TRBJ1-6, with D possibly being TRBD1 (6 bases). Between the trimmed V and J ends, which lost 2 bases and 9 bases, there was a span of 14 bases. CDR1 is MNHEY, CDR2 SVGAGI, per germline. This CDR3 has 15 amino acids.

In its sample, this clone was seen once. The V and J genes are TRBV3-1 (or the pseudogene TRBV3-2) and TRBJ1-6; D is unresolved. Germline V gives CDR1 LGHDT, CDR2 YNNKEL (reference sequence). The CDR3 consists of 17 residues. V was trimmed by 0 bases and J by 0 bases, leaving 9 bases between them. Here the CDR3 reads CASSQDSRGSYNSPLHF. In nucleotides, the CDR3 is TGTGCCAGCAGCCAAGATTCTCGGGGCTCCTATAATTCACCCCTCCACTTT.

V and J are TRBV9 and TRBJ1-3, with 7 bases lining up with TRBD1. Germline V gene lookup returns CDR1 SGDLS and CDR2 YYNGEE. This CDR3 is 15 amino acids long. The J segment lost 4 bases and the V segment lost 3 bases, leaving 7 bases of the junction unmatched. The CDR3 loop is CASSGQGGRGNTIYF. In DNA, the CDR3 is TGTGCCAGCAGCGGACAAGGGGGCAGGGGAAACACCATATATTTT.

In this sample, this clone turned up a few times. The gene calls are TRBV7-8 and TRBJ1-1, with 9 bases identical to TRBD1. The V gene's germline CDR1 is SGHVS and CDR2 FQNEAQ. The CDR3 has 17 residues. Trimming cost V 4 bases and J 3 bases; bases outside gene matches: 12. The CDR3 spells CASSSFGQGREDTEAFF. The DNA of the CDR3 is TGTGCCAGCAGCTCCTTCGGACAGGGGAGAGAGGACACTGAAGCTTTCTTT.

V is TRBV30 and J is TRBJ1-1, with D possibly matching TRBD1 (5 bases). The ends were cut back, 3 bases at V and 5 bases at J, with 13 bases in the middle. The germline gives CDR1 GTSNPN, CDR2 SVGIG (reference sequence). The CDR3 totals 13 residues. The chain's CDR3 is CAWSVRVETEAFF. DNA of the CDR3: TGTGCCTGGAGCGTCAGGGTGGAGACTGAAGCTTTCTTT.

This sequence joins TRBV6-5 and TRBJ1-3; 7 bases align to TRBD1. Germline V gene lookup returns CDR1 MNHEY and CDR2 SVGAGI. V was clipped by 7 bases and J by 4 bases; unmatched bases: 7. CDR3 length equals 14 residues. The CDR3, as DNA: TGTGCCAGCACCTGGGACAGAGAAGGAAACACCATATATTTT. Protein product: CASTWDREGNTIYF.

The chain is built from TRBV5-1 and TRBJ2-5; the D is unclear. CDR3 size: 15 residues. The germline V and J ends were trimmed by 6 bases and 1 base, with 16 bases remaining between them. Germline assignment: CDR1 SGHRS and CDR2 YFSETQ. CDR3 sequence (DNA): TGCGCCAGCACTTTTGTCGGCAACTCCCAAGAGACCCAGTACTTC. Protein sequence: CASTFVGNSQETQYF.

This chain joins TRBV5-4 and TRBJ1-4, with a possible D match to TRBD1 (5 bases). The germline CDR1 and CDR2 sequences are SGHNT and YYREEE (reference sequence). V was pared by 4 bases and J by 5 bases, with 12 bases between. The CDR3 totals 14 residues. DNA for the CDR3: TGTGCCAGCAGCCGCGACAGAAAAAATGAAAAACTGTTTTTT. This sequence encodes CASSRDRKNEKLFF.

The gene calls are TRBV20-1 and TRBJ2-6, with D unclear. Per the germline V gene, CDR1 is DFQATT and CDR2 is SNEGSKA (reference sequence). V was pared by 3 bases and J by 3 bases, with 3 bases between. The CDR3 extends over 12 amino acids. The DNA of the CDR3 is TGCAGTGCTAGTATTGGGGCCAACGTCCTGACTTTC. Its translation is CSASIGANVLTF.

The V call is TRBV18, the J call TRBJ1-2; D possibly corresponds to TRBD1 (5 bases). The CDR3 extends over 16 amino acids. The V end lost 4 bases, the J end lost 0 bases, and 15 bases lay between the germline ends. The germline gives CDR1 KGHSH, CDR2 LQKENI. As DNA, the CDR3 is TGTGCCAGCTCACATTTCGCGGGGGATCCTAACTATGGCTACACCTTC. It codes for CASSHFAGDPNYGYTF.

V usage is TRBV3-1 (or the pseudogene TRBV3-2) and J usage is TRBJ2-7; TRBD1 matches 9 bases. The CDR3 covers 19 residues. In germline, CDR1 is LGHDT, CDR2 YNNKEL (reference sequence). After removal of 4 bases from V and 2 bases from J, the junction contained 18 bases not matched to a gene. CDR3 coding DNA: TGTGCCAGCAGCCTCAGGGGGGGACAGGGTAAGCTAAGGACCTACGAGCAGTACTTC. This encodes CASSLRGGQGKLRTYEQYF.

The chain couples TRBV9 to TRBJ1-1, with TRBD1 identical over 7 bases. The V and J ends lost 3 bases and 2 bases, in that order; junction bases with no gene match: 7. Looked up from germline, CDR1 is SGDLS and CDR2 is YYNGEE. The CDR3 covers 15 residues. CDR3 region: CASSALTGTNTEAFF. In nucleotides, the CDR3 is TGTGCCAGCAGCGCCTTGACAGGGACAAACACTGAAGCTTTCTTT. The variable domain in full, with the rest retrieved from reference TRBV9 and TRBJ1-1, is DSGVTQTPKHLITATGQRVTLRCSPRSGDLSVYWYQQSLDQGLQFLIQYYNGEERAKGNILERFSAQQFPDLHSELNLSSLELGDSALYFCASSALTGTNTEAFFGQGTRLTVV.

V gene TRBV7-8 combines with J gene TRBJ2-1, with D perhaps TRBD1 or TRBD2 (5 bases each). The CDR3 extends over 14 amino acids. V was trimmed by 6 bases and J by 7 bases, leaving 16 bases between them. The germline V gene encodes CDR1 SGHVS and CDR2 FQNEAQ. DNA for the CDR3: TGTGCCAGCAGAAAGGCAGGGACCGAGAATGAGCAGTTCTTC. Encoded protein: CASRKAGTENEQFF.

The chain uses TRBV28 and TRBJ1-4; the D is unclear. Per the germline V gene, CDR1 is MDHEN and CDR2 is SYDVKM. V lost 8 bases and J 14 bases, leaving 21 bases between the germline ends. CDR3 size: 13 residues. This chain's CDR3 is CASGPKPGPWLFF. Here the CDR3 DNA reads TGTGCCAGCGGCCCCAAGCCCGGGCCCTGGCTGTTTTTT.

The CDR3 protein is CASSLPGGGAFF. CDR3 coding DNA: TGTGCCAGCAGCTTGCCTGGGGGGGGAGCTTTCTTT. V usage is TRBV3-1 (or the pseudogene TRBV3-2) and J usage is TRBJ1-1; perhaps TRBD1 as D (5 bases). V gave up 5 bases and J gave up 10 bases, with 14 bases separating them. CDR3 length: 12 residues. Germline V lookup: CDR1 LGHDT, CDR2 YNNKEL (reference sequence).

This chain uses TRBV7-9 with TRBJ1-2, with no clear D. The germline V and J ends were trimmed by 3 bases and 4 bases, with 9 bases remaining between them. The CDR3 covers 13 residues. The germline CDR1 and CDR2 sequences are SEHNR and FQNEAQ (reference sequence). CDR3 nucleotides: TGTGCCAGCAGCTTCCTGTCGGGCTATGGCTACACCTTC. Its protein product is CASSFLSGYGYTF.

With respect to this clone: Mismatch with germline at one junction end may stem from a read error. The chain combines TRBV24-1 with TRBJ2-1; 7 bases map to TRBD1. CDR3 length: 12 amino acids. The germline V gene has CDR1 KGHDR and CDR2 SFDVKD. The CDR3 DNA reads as TGTGCCACCAGTGATTTCGGACAGGACCGGGTCTTC. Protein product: CATSDFGQDRVF.